A single sample gave rise to the 14 T cell receptor beta chains below, sequenced in a study of post-analysis software for immune sequencing data. Which antigens these TCRs recognize remains unknown. Study-wide results and caveats: Five TRBV segments, including TRBV5-6, TRBV5-1 and TRBV20-1, were more frequent in patients than controls.

The TCR beta cDNA libraries carried unique molecular identifiers. TCRdb ran MiXCR on the PCR reads and lists one entry per CDR3 protein. The sample shows roughly 400,000 distinct CDR3 sequences, about 40% of them seen only once. The sequencing sample was made of blood. These receptors were taken from a girl aged 2 to 10 with multiple sclerosis.

The chain joins TRBV20-1 to TRBJ1-2; no reliable D call. The V end lost 7 bases, the J end lost 7 bases, and 10 bases lay between the germline ends. Germline loops: CDR1 DFQATT, CDR2 SNEGSKA (reference sequence). CDR3 length: 10 residues. CDR3 sequence: CSGQEAGYTF. The CDR3 nucleotides read TGCAGTGGTCAGGAGGCTGGCTACACCTTC.

This sequence joins TRBV7-2 and TRBJ1-1; tentatively, D is TRBD1 (6 bases). CDR3 length: 15 residues. V lost 4 bases and J lost 1, with 13 bases in between. Germline CDR1 SGHTA, CDR2 FQGNSA. CDR3 sequence: CASSSTGTRNTEAFF. DNA for the CDR3: TGTGCCAGCAGCTCCACCGGGACACGGAACACTGAAGCTTTCTTT.

The chain carries TRBV20-1 and TRBJ2-7, with D unclear. The CDR3 contains 9 residues. The germline gives CDR1 DFQATT, CDR2 SNEGSKA (reference sequence). Trimming cost V 3 bases and J 7 bases, with 4 bases left between them. CDR3 nucleotide sequence: TGCAGTGCTAGCCGAGAGCAGTACTTC. It specifies CSASREQYF.

V is TRBV28 and J is TRBJ1-5, with D hard to call. This CDR3 spans 13 amino acids. CDR1 is MDHEN, CDR2 SYDVKM, per germline. Between the trimmed V and J ends, which lost 7 bases and 4 bases, there was a span of 11 bases. For the CDR3, the DNA is TGTGCCAGCAAGAGGCAATTAAATCAGCCCCAGCATTTT. It yields the protein CASKRQLNQPQHF.

Here the CDR3 DNA reads TGTGCCAGCAGCTTAGGAACCTCCGGGACTAACTATGGCTACACCTTC. It is translated as CASSLGTSGTNYGYTF. The chain joins TRBV7-8 to TRBJ1-2; D is uncertain. Trimming shortened V by 1 base and J by 0 bases, and 12 bases separated the two germline ends. The germline gives CDR1 SGHVS, CDR2 FQNEAQ. CDR3 length: 16 residues. The whole variable domain, remainder taken from reference TRBV7-8 and TRBJ1-2, is GAGVSQSPRYKVAKRGQDVALRCDPISGHVSLFWYQQALGQGPEFLTYFQNEAQLDKSGLPSDRFFAERPEGSVSTLKIQRTQQEDSAVYLCASSLGTSGTNYGYTFGSGTRLTVV.

V and J are TRBV20-1 and TRBJ2-7; D is uncertain. Trimming left V 6 bases short and J 0 bases short, with 12 bases between. The CDR3 is made up of 13 amino acids. In germline, CDR1 is DFQATT, CDR2 SNEGSKA (reference sequence). DNA of the CDR3: TGCAGTGCCTCCGGGCCGGACTCCTACGAGCAGTACTTC. Translating it yields CSASGPDSYEQYF.

The V and J genes are TRBV10-2 and TRBJ2-5; 14 bases align to TRBD2. The V and J ends lost 3 bases and 4 bases, in that order; junction bases with no gene match: 10. The length of the CDR3 is 18 residues. The germline V gene has CDR1 WSHSY and CDR2 SAAADI. The CDR3: CASSEMGGTSGSVETQYF. In DNA, the CDR3 is TGCGCCAGCAGTGAAATGGGGGGGACTAGCGGGAGTGTAGAGACCCAGTACTTC.

This sequence joins TRBV12-3 or TRBV12-4 and TRBJ1-1; weak D call: TRBD1 (6 bases). V was shortened by 4 bases and J by 1 base, with 13 bases between the two germline ends. This CDR3 contains 15 residues. CDR3 in DNA: TGTGCCAGCAGTTCCGTTACGACAGGGAACACTGAAGCTTTCTTT. Encoded protein: CASSSVTTGNTEAFF.

This clonotype has more than one count but fewer than ten. The genes are TRBV4-1 and TRBJ2-3; D remains unclear. Deletions cut 1 base from V and 6 bases from J, with 11 bases between. CDR3 length: 14 amino acids. CDR1 MGHRA and CDR2 YSYEKL come from the germline V gene. DNA of the CDR3: TGCGCCAGCAGCCAAGCCCCCCGGGCGGATACGCAGTATTTT. Amino acid sequence: CASSQAPRADTQYF.

This clonotype was observed a handful of times. The CDR3 sequence is CASDYRDIQYF. CDR3 bases: TGTGCCAGCGACTACCGAGACATTCAGTACTTC. V usage is TRBV2 and J usage is TRBJ2-4; a weak D match, TRBD2 (5 bases). Looked up from germline, CDR1 is SNHLY and CDR2 is FYNNEI. The germline V and J ends were trimmed by 8 bases and 8 bases, with 10 bases remaining between them. The CDR3 is made up of 11 amino acids. Together with reference TRBV2 and TRBJ2-4, the CDR3 gives the full variable domain: EPEVTQTPSHQVTQMGQEVILRCVPISNHLYFYWYRQILGQKVEFLVSFYNNEISEKSEIFDDQFSVERPDGSNFTLKIRSTKLEDSAMYFCASDYRDIQYFGAGTRLSVL.

The chain has TRBV7-8 and TRBJ2-7; D remains unclear. Deletions cut 5 bases from V and 0 bases from J, with 14 bases between. CDR1 is SGHVS, CDR2 FQNEAQ, per germline. The CDR3 runs 15 residues. The CDR3 DNA reads TGTGCCAGCAGCACTGACTTGATAAGCTCCTACGAGCAGTACTTC. This encodes CASSTDLISSYEQYF. Full variable domain (rest looked up from reference TRBV7-8 and TRBJ2-7): GAGVSQSPRYKVAKRGQDVALRCDPISGHVSLFWYQQALGQGPEFLTYFQNEAQLDKSGLPSDRFFAERPEGSVSTLKIQRTQQEDSAVYLCASSTDLISSYEQYFGPGTRLTVT.

The chain links TRBV5-1 to TRBJ2-7, with 8 bases that match TRBD1. The germline V gene has CDR1 SGHRS and CDR2 YFSETQ. The ends lost 7 bases at V and 2 bases at J; junction bases unmatched: 11. The CDR3 spans 15 residues. Here the CDR3 reads CASSTGGQVPYEQYF. The CDR3 nucleotides read TGCGCCAGCTCAACTGGGGGACAGGTGCCCTACGAGCAGTACTTC.

The V call is TRBV20-1, the J call TRBJ1-2; 7 positions match TRBD1. J gave up 3 bases and V 0 bases, and 4 bases lay outside the gene matches. CDR1 and CDR2 (germline): DFQATT, SNEGSKA (reference sequence). The CDR3 runs to 14 residues. CDR3 loop: CSARDRGRDYGYTF. CDR3 sequence (DNA): TGCAGTGCTAGAGATAGGGGGCGCGACTATGGCTACACCTTC.

This sequence joins TRBV7-3 and TRBJ2-6, with 7 bases that match TRBD1. This CDR3 comprises 17 residues. From germline, CDR1 is SGHTA and CDR2 FQGTGA. V dropped 2 bases and J dropped 0; count of bases not matched to a gene: 4. The CDR3 bases are TGTGCCAGCAGCTTATTAGGGGGCTCCTCTGGGGCCAACGTCCTGACTTTC. Translating gives CASSLLGGSSGANVLTF. Variable domain in full (rest from reference TRBV7-3 and TRBJ2-6): GAGVSQTPSNKVTEKGKYVELRCDPISGHTALYWYRQSLGQGPEFLIYFQGTGAADDSGLPNDRFFAVRPEGSVSTLKIQRTERGDSAVYLCASSLLGGSSGANVLTFGAGSRLTVL.